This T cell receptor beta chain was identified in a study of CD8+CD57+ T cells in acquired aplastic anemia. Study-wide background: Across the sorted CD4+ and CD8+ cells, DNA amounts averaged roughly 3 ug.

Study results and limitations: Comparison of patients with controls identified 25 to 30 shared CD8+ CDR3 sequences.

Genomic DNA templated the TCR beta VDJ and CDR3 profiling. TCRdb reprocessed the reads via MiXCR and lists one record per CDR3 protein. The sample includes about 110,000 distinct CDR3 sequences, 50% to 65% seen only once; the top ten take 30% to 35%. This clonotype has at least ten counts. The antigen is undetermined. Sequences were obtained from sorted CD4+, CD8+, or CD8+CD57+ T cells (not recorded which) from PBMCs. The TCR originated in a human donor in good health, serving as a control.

The CDR3 DNA follows: TGTGCCAGCATGGGGGGCGGTGAGCAGTTCTTC. Its protein is CASMGGGEQFF. The rearrangement joins TRBV7-6 to TRBJ2-1; the D gene could be TRBD1 or TRBD2 (6 bases each). Trimming cost V 7 bases and J 9 bases, with 10 bases left between them. CDR3 size: 11 residues. Per the germline V gene, CDR1 is SGHVS and CDR2 is FNYEAQ.